A selection of T cell receptor beta chains follows, all from one sample in a study of memory CD4+ T cells and cytomegalovirus serostatus. Libraries were prepared by immunoSEQ multiplex PCR; TCRdb keeps only in-frame clonotypes and omits some of them. The sample contains 56,000 or so clones, around three quarters of which appear only once. The source material was memory CD4+ T cells from blood. These receptors came from an adult in good health and CMV-seronegative. The CDR3 runs from the conserved cysteine through the conserved F or W. D genes are given only for firm matches. Clone size is not always given. Where it is, it says once, few, many or a class for expanded clones.

>TRBJ1-2|.|TRBV28|.
TGTGCCAGCAGTCGTGGGGTCCCGGGCTACACCTTC
CASSRGVPGYTF
>TRBJ2-3|.|TRBV11-2|.
TGTGCCAGCAGCTTAGGGGACCCCGGCACAGATACGCAGTATTTT
CASSLGDPGTDTQYF
>TRBJ2-1|.|TRBV7-3|TRBD2
TGTGCCAGCAGCCCTAACTGGGGGGGTGAGCAGTTCTTC
CASSPNWGGEQFF
>TRBJ1-2|.|TRBV6-6|TRBD1
TGTGCCAGCAGTCCGGGACAGGGGGCGAAAGGATATGGCTACACCTTC
CASSPGQGAKGYGYTF
>TRBJ2-7|.|TRBV18|.
TGTGCCAGCTCAACGAGTATTTACGAGCAGTACTTC
CASSTSIYEQYF
>TRBJ2-1|.|TRBV19|.
TGTGCCAGTAGCCTGGGGCCGAGCTCCTACAATGAGCAGTTCTTC
CASSLGPSSYNEQFF
>TRBJ2-2|.|TRBV5-6|TRBD2
TGTGCCAGCAGCTTATTACTAGCGGGAGACACCGGGGAGCTGTTTTTT
CASSLLLAGDTGELFF
>TRBJ1-2|.|TRBV7-2|.
TGTGCCAGCAGCGACCGCCTCCAGGGCTATGGCTACACCTTC
CASSDRLQGYGYTF
>TRBJ2-7|.|TRBV7-9|.
TGTGCCAGCAGCTTAGCTGCCAGGGGGGCCTACGAGCAGTACTTC
CASSLAARGAYEQYF
>TRBJ1-1|.|TRBV27|.
TGTGCCAGCACTGCTGGTTATCCGAACACTGAAGCTTTCTTT
CASTAGYPNTEAFF
>TRBJ1-1|.|TRBV7-9|TRBD1
TGTGCCAGCAGCTTGGGGTTCGGGACAGGGGACGAAGCTTTCTTT
CASSLGFGTGDEAFF
>TRBJ2-7|once|TRBV6-1|TRBD1
TGTGCCAGCAGTGAAGGGGTCAGGGGGTTAATCTACGAGCAGTACTTC
CASSEGVRGLIYEQYF
>TRBJ1-2|.|TRBV28|.
TGTGCCAGCAGTTATACTACGGTACGGGGCTATGGCTACACCTTC
CASSYTTVRGYGYTF
>TRBJ2-7|few|TRBV5-4|TRBD1
TGTGCCAGCAGCTCAGCGACAGGGATAGGCGAGCAGTACTTC
CASSSATGIGEQYF
>TRBJ2-3|.|TRBV18|.
TGTGCCAGCTCTTTTCCTAGCACAGATACGCAGTATTTT
CASSFPSTDTQYF
>TRBJ2-1|once|TRBV4-1|.
TGCGCCAGCAGTCACGTTGATCTGGGATGGAGCTCCTACAATGAGCAGTTCTTC
CASSHVDLGWSSYNEQFF
>TRBJ1-5|.|TRBV6-6|.
TGTGCCAGCAAAGACGGCGGAAACCCCAATCAGCCCCAGCATTTT
CASKDGGNPNQPQHF
>TRBJ1-2|.|TRBV9|TRBD1
TGTGCCAGCAGCTCGTCTCGTCAGGGGGGGCATGGCTACACCTTC
CASSSSRQGGHGYTF
>TRBJ2-1|.|TRBV2|.
TGTGCCAGCAGCGCCCCGGACTCTTTCAATGAGCAGTTCTTC
CASSAPDSFNEQFF
>TRBJ2-7|.|TRBV27|TRBD2
TGTGCCAGCAGTTTCCTCTCTAGCGGGAGTACCGAGCAGTACTTC
CASSFLSSGSTEQYF
>TRBJ1-1|.|TRBV29-1|.
TGCAGCGTACTCGACCCCCGAACTACAGGGTCTACTGAAGCTTTCTTT
CSVLDPRTTGSTEAFF
>TRBJ1-1|few|TRBV11-2|.
TGTGCCAGCAGCTTAGCTGGGACACCGAACACTGAAGCTTTCTTT
CASSLAGTPNTEAFF
>TRBJ2-5|.|TRBV9|.
TGTGCCAGCAGCTCAGGGGACGGGGGATATCAAGAGACCCAGTACTTC
CASSSGDGGYQETQYF
>TRBJ1-1|once|TRBV7-2|TRBD1
TGTGCCAGCAGCCGAAGGGGACAGGGAGCCACTGAAGCTTTCTTT
CASSRRGQGATEAFF
>TRBJ2-1|.|TRBV19|.
TGTGCCAGTAGTACCGGGCCGGGACCCGCCTACAATGAGCAGTTCTTC
CASSTGPGPAYNEQFF
>TRBJ2-5|.|TRBV7-2|.
TGTGCCAGCAGCTTATTTGGGGGAGAGACCCAGTACTTC
CASSLFGGETQYF
>TRBJ1-1|.|TRBV4-3|.
TGCGCCAGCGGGTTTACTGGGAACACTGAAGCTTTCTTT
CASGFTGNTEAFF
>TRBJ1-2|.|TRBV5-1|.
TGCGCCAGCAGCTCCGGACAGAACTATGGCTACACCTTC
CASSSGQNYGYTF
>TRBJ1-1|.|TRBV7-9|.
TGTGCCAGCAGCTCCGCCCAATGGGCAACAGGTAACACTGAAGCTTTCTTT
CASSSAQWATGNTEAFF
>TRBJ1-5|few|TRBV30|TRBD1
TGTGCCTGGAAGGGACAGGGTGGTAATCAGCCCCAGCATTTT
CAWKGQGGNQPQHF
>TRBJ2-7|.|TRBV5-1|TRBD2
TGCGCCAGCAGCTTGGTAGCGGGGGGCGCTTTGGGAGGATACGAGCAGTACTTC
CASSLVAGGALGGYEQYF
>TRBJ2-3|few|TRBV6-6|.
TGTGCCACTGGCCGGCTAGATAGCACAGATACGCAGTATTTT
CATGRLDSTDTQYF
>TRBJ1-3|once|TRBV5-4|.
TGTGCCAGCAGCTTGTCCCTAAGGGGAAACACCATATATTTT
CASSLSLRGNTIYF
>TRBJ1-1|few|TRBV11-2|.
TGTGCCAGCAGCTTAGTATCAGGGTTTCGCACTGAAGCTTTCTTT
CASSLVSGFRTEAFF
>TRBJ2-5|.|TRBV6-5|TRBD2
TGTGCCAGCAGCGCCAGGCTAGCGGGCCAGACCCAGTACTTC
CASSARLAGQTQYF
>TRBJ1-5|.|TRBV5-1|TRBD1
TGCGCCAGCAGCCAGACAGGGAACAATCAGCCCCAGCATTTT
CASSQTGNNQPQHF
>TRBJ2-3|.|TRBV13|.
TGTGCCAGCAGCTACGGCCCACCGGGACTCAAAATCCGGGATACGCAGTATTTT
CASSYGPPGLKIRDTQYF
>TRBJ2-7|.|TRBV6-6|TRBD2
TGTGCCAGCAGAGAAACTAGCGCAAGCTCCTACGAGCAGTACTTC
CASRETSASSYEQYF
>TRBJ2-5|.|TRBV19|.
TGTGCCAGTAGTGCTTCTCGGGGTTCGAGGAAGACCCAGTACTTC
CASSASRGSRKTQYF
>TRBJ2-1|.|TRBV28|TRBD2
TGTGCCAGCAATAAGCGGGAGGTAAATGAGCAGTTCTTC
CASNKREVNEQFF